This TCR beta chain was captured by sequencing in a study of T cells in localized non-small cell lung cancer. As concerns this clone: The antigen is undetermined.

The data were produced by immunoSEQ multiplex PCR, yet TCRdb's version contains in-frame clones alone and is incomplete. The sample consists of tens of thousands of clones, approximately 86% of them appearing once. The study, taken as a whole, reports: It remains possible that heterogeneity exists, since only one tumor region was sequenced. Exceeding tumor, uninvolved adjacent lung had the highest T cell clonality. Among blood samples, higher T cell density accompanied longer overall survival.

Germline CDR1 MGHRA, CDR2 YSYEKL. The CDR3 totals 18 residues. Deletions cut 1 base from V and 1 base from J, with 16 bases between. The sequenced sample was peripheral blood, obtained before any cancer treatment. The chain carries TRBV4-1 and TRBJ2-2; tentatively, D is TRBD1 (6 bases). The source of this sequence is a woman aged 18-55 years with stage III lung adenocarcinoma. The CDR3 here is CASSQVGAGTLNTGELFF. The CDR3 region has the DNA TGCGCCAGCAGCCAAGTCGGAGCCGGGACATTGAACACCGGGGAGCTGTTTTTT.